This TCR beta chain emerged from a study of T cell responses to AZD1222 COVID-19 vaccine. Turning to the study itself: Analyses pooled second doses at about 4 or about 12 weeks.

TCRdb's table, derived via immunoSEQ multiplex PCR, lists solely in-frame clones and lacks some. The profile shows around 100,000 clones, around 96% of them singletons. The length of the CDR3 is 14 residues. Germline CDR1 and CDR2: SGHDT and YYEEEE. The ends lost 4 bases at V and 2 bases at J; junction bases unmatched: 2. This material consisted of peripheral blood, taken on day 0 of AZD1222 vaccination. This TCR derives from an adult in good health. The J gene is TRBJ2-5, the V gene TRBV5-6; 10 nucleotides align to TRBD1. Written as DNA, the CDR3 is TGTGCCAGCAGCGGGACAGGGGTTCAAGAGACCCAGTACTTC. Its translation is CASSGTGVQETQYF.